The clone carrying this T cell receptor (beta chain) was seen a handful of times. Its antigen is unknown. This specimen comes from a study of T-cell memory formation after mild COVID-19. Study-level points and caveats: CD4+ contracting clones lay mainly in CM and EM, CD8+ ones in EMRA. Prior to infection, memory already included some responding clones, suggesting cross-reactive memory joined. Unconfirmed was the SARS-CoV-2 specificity of second-wave clones that peaked on day 37.

TCRdb fed the 5' RACE reads into MiXCR, producing one record per CDR3 protein. Of 190,000 or so distinct CDR3 sequences listed, under 30% were seen once; the top ten hold about an eighth. The germline V and J ends were trimmed by 4 bases and 3 bases, with 9 bases remaining between them. The CDR3 is 14 residues long. The rearrangement links TRBV12-3 or TRBV12-4 to TRBJ1-4; perhaps TRBD1 as D (6 bases). This clonotype was obtained from an adult woman who had mild COVID-19 (a few samples of this study predate the infection). Cell type and time point are not known. Sample: PBMCs or a T cell subset sorted from them (not recorded which). CDR3 sequence reads: CASSSRGPNEKLFF. CDR3 in DNA: TGTGCCAGCAGTTCTCGGGGGCCTAATGAAAAACTGTTTTTT.